Below, 26 T cell receptor beta chains from the same sample are listed, as sequenced in a study of blood T cells in healthy people across ages. A second PCR, run for 7 to 11 cycles, used a sample-barcoded 5' primer plus a J-beta primer mix. TCRdb recomputed calls from the 5' RACE reads with MiXCR, one row per CDR3 protein. The sample consists of hundreds of thousands of distinct CDR3 sequences, roughly 56% of them appearing once. The sequencing input was blood. These TCRs come from a man aged 35 to 55 in good health.

The V call is TRBV4-2, the J call TRBJ2-5, with 10 positions matching TRBD2. From germline, CDR1 is LGHNA and CDR2 YNFKEQ. Trimming at V came to 0 bases and at J to 5 bases, leaving 6 bases not matched to a gene. There are 16 residues in the CDR3. CDR3 nucleotide sequence: TGTGCCAGCAGCCAAGAAGCGGGGGGGCTGCAGGAGACCCAGTACTTC. As protein: CASSQEAGGLQETQYF.

With respect to this clonotype: This clone may be a read error of a much larger clone one base away. The chain recombines TRBV5-6 with TRBJ1-2, with 10 bases fitting TRBD1. This CDR3 comprises 17 residues. CDR1 is SGHDT, CDR2 YYEEEE, per germline. In DNA, the CDR3 is TGTGCCTGCAGCTTGGGACAGGGGTTTTGGACTAACTATGGCTACACCTTC. Translating it yields CACSLGQGFWTNYGYTF.

The chain is built from TRBV6-1 and TRBJ2-3; D is tentatively TRBD1 or TRBD2 (5 bases each). CDR1 is MNHNS and CDR2 is SASEGT in the germline V gene. The CDR3 is 17 residues long. The V end lost 4 bases, the J end lost 6 bases, and 23 bases lay between the germline ends. The chain's CDR3 is CASSVWMWDLGADTQYF. The CDR3 coding sequence is TGTGCCAGCAGTGTCTGGATGTGGGACCTAGGGGCGGATACGCAGTATTTT.

The chain combines TRBV7-2 with TRBJ2-1; D might be TRBD1 (7 bases). V gave up 0 bases and J gave up 7 bases, with 16 bases separating them. The CDR3 sequence is 16 residues long. In germline, CDR1 is SGHTA, CDR2 FQGNSA. The CDR3 region is CASSLAPSGGFNEQFF. The CDR3 DNA follows: TGTGCCAGCAGCTTAGCCCCTTCAGGGGGGTTTAATGAGCAGTTCTTC.

This clonotype has a handful of counts. The chain couples TRBV10-3 to TRBJ2-5; 8 positions match TRBD1. Germline values: CDR1 ENHRY, CDR2 SYGVKD. Trimming took 5 bases from V and 3 from J; bases not matched to a gene: 8. CDR3 length: 15 amino acids. The CDR3 here is CAISPDRDQEETQYF. The CDR3 region has the DNA TGTGCCATCAGTCCGGACAGGGATCAGGAAGAGACCCAGTACTTC.

The chain employs TRBV6-1 and TRBJ2-3; either TRBD1 or TRBD2 may supply D (5 bases each). Germline values: CDR1 MNHNS, CDR2 SASEGT. The CDR3 loop spans 15 amino acids. V lost 1 base and J lost 2, with 10 bases in between. In nucleotides, the CDR3 is TGTGCCAGCAGTGAAGGGGACGGACTCACAGATACGCAGTATTTT. Protein product: CASSEGDGLTDTQYF.

CDR3 sequence: CASSFSELATDTQYF. Here the CDR3 DNA reads TGTGCCAGCAGCTTCTCCGAGCTAGCCACAGATACGCAGTATTTT. This sequence joins TRBV7-9 and TRBJ2-3, with a weak D call TRBD2 (5 bases). This CDR3 has 15 residues. Germline V gene data show CDR1 as SEHNR and CDR2 as FQNEAQ (reference sequence). V lost 3 bases, J lost 2 bases, and 12 bases lay in between.

This clonotype was detected only a few times. The CDR3 spells CSVKGSDGYTF. The DNA of the CDR3 is TGCAGTGTAAAGGGCAGCGATGGCTACACCTTC. The chain couples TRBV20-1 to TRBJ1-2, with D unclear. V lost 7 bases, J lost 6 bases, and 12 bases lay in between. In germline, CDR1 is DFQATT, CDR2 SNEGSKA (reference sequence). CDR3 length equals 11 residues.

V usage is TRBV20-1 and J usage is TRBJ1-4; D uncertain. Per the germline V gene, CDR1 is DFQATT and CDR2 is SNEGSKA (reference sequence). The CDR3 has 15 amino acids. V lost 0 bases and J lost 4, with 12 bases in between. The CDR3 sequence is CSARDFYSYNEKLFF. CDR3 DNA: TGCAGTGCTAGAGATTTTTACAGCTATAATGAAAAACTGTTTTTT.

CDR3 region: CASSLGLAGGHNEQFF. The CDR3 coding sequence is TGTGCCAGCAGCTTAGGTCTAGCGGGAGGCCACAATGAGCAGTTCTTC. The chain couples TRBV7-3 to TRBJ2-1, with 11 nucleotides matching TRBD2. CDR1 and CDR2 (germline): SGHTA, FQGTGA. CDR3 length equals 16 residues. V lost 2 bases, J lost 5 bases, and 5 bases stayed unmatched.

The chain employs TRBV20-1 and TRBJ2-1; no clear D gene. V was pared by 3 bases and J by 5 bases, with 11 bases between. This CDR3 has 13 residues. Germline V lookup: CDR1 DFQATT, CDR2 SNEGSKA (reference sequence). CDR3 in DNA: TGCAGTGCTAGCAAGGGTCCGGACAATGAGCAGTTCTTC. Translation gives CSASKGPDNEQFF.

This clonotype was detected only a few times. This rearrangement joins TRBV20-1 to TRBJ2-3, with 8 nucleotides matching TRBD2. Germline values: CDR1 DFQATT, CDR2 SNEGSKA (reference sequence). The CDR3 totals 16 residues. The J segment lost 3 bases and the V segment lost 6 bases, leaving 14 bases of the junction unmatched. CDR3 nucleotide sequence: TGCAGTGCACCCCTAGCGGGCTTCTCCTCGACAGATACGCAGTATTTT. Translating gives CSAPLAGFSSTDTQYF.

The chain recombines TRBV4-1 with TRBJ2-3, with TRBD1 matching 8 bases. Germline-derived CDR1 and CDR2 are MGHRA and YSYEKL. With 0 bases clipped from V and 2 bases from J, the junction kept 7 bases outside the gene matches. The CDR3 totals 17 residues. The CDR3 bases are TGCGCCAGCAGCCAAGATTGGGGACAGGTCTTCACAGATACGCAGTATTTT. Translating it yields CASSQDWGQVFTDTQYF.

This clonotype turned up a few times. The chain carries TRBV27 and TRBJ2-7, with 8 bases lining up with TRBD1. Germline V lookup: CDR1 MNHEY, CDR2 SMNVEV (reference sequence). The CDR3 consists of 13 residues. With V trimmed by 7 bases and J by 2 bases, 4 bases remained unmatched. CDR3 residues: CASTGQGAYEQYF. The CDR3 DNA sequence: TGTGCCAGCACTGGACAGGGAGCCTACGAGCAGTACTTC.

The chain joins TRBV2 to TRBJ2-7, with 9 positions matching TRBD2. Germline values: CDR1 SNHLY, CDR2 FYNNEI. The V gene end was trimmed by 6 bases and the J gene end by 5 bases; junction bases not matched to a gene: 8. This CDR3 spans 14 amino acids. CDR3 bases: TGTGCCAGCAGGGGGCGGGGACTAGCAGACGAGCAGTACTTC. Its protein is CASRGRGLADEQYF.

The V call is TRBV19, the J call TRBJ2-3; weak D call: TRBD1 (7 bases). Germline values: CDR1 LNHDA, CDR2 SQIVND (reference sequence). The CDR3 consists of 16 residues. V gave up 3 bases and J gave up 5 bases, with 18 bases separating them. The CDR3 bases are TGTGCCAGTAGTATGAGTCAGCGGGCAGGGGGAGATACGCAGTATTTT. It yields the protein CASSMSQRAGGDTQYF.

V and J are TRBV20-1 and TRBJ2-7; D is perhaps TRBD1 or TRBD2 (6 bases each). The V gene's germline CDR1 is DFQATT and CDR2 SNEGSKA (reference sequence). This CDR3 region has 17 residues. Between the trimmed V and J ends, which lost 3 bases and 7 bases, there was a span of 28 bases. The CDR3 DNA reads TGCAGTGCTAGTGTCACCGGTGGGGGGCTAGGGGTGAGGGAGCAGTACTTC. This sequence encodes CSASVTGGGLGVREQYF.

This clonotype was counted only a few times. A junction boundary mismatches the germline segment, possibly from a read error. V gene TRBV5-5 combines with J gene TRBJ2-1; 8 nucleotides agree with TRBD1. Germline assignment: CDR1 SGHKS and CDR2 YYEKEE (reference sequence). CDR3 length: 15 residues. The DNA for the CDR3 is TGTGCCAGTAGCTTGTCTCAGGGGGCATACAATGAGCAGTTCTTC. Translating gives CASSLSQGAYNEQFF.

The V call is TRBV7-3, the J call TRBJ2-7; TRBD1 aligns across 9 bases. Germline V CDR1 and CDR2: SGHTA, FQGTGA. CDR3 length equals 13 residues. The V segment lost 5 bases and the J segment 7 bases; nucleotides outside the gene matches: 6. CDR3 in DNA: TGTGCCAGCAGCCCACAGGGGGCGGGGGAGCAGTACTTC. Translated: CASSPQGAGEQYF.

The CDR3 protein is CSAPGDRQGSSYNSPLHF. The CDR3 bases are TGCAGTGCTCCAGGTGATCGACAGGGGAGCTCCTATAATTCACCCCTCCACTTT. The chain recombines TRBV20-1 with TRBJ1-6; 8 nucleotides agree with TRBD1. There are 18 residues in the CDR3. The germline V gene encodes CDR1 DFQATT and CDR2 SNEGSKA (reference sequence). Trimming cost V 5 bases and J 0 bases; bases outside gene matches: 12.

This rearrangement joins TRBV13 to TRBJ2-7; D is possibly TRBD1 (6 bases). The germline gives CDR1 PRHDT, CDR2 FYEKMQ (reference sequence). CDR3 length equals 16 residues. V lost 3 bases, J lost 0 bases, and 15 bases lay in between. As DNA, the CDR3 is TGTGCCAGCAGCTTTTCCGGGACAACGAGCTCCTACGAGCAGTACTTC. This translates into CASSFSGTTSSYEQYF.

The genes are TRBV14 and TRBJ2-2, with D hard to call. Germline CDR1 is SGHDN and CDR2 is FVKESK. The V end lost 0 bases, the J end lost 7 bases, and 9 bases lay between the germline ends. The CDR3 has 14 residues. Written as DNA, the CDR3 is TGTGCCAGCAGCCAAGAGTTACAGCACGGGGAGCTGTTTTTT. This encodes CASSQELQHGELFF.

This rearrangement joins TRBV27 to TRBJ2-5; tentatively, D is TRBD1 (6 bases). CDR1 is MNHEY, CDR2 SMNVEV, per germline (reference sequence). The CDR3 spans 16 residues. V was clipped by 1 base and J by 0 bases, with 12 bases between them. CDR3 loop: CASSLLPGAYQETQYF. The CDR3 bases are TGTGCCAGCAGTTTATTGCCAGGGGCGTACCAAGAGACCCAGTACTTC.

V and J are TRBV20-1 and TRBJ2-3; 9 bases are a match to TRBD2. V was pared by 0 bases and J by 2 bases, with 6 bases of the junction left unmatched. There are 16 residues in the CDR3. CDR1 DFQATT and CDR2 SNEGSKA come from the germline V gene (reference sequence). The CDR3 loop is CSARDPRGGLTDTQYF. In nucleotides, the CDR3 is TGCAGTGCTAGAGATCCGCGGGGGGGGCTCACAGATACGCAGTATTTT.

This clonotype was picked up a small number of times. DNA of the CDR3: TGTGCCAGCAGTTATCTCGGGGCAGTCCCTACCCCGGAGACCCAGTACTTC. This sequence encodes CASSYLGAVPTPETQYF. The chain recombines TRBV6-6 with TRBJ2-7; D is possibly TRBD1 or TRBD2 (5 bases each). The J call may be in error: the DNA end matches TRBJ2-5 better. The CDR3 runs 17 residues. The germline V gene has CDR1 MNHNY and CDR2 SVGAGI (reference sequence).

The gene calls are TRBV11-2 and TRBJ2-4; 7 bases are shared with TRBD1. V was clipped by 6 bases and J by 8 bases; unmatched bases: 10. The CDR3 totals 14 residues. CDR1 and CDR2 from the germline V gene are SGHAT and FQNNGV. CDR3: CASRMKGASYIQYF. Here the CDR3 DNA reads TGTGCCAGCAGGATGAAGGGGGCATCGTACATTCAGTACTTC.